This TCR beta chain derives from a study of T cells expressing NK-cell markers. For each CDR3 protein, TCRdb gives one entry from its re-call of the 5' RACE reads, without DNA. The sample holds over 250,000 distinct CDR3 sequences. CDR1 is MNHNS and CDR2 is SASEGT in the germline V gene. The CDR3 runs to 15 residues. The specimen sequenced was blood T cells: a sorted CD56 or NKG2C T cell subset, CD4+ or CD8+ T cells, or bulk PBMC T cells (not recorded which). This TCR was sampled from a woman aged 18 to 69 in good health. This chain links TRBV6-1 with TRBJ1-1; the TRBD1 assignment by TCRdb is unverifiable without DNA. Here the CDR3 reads CASRRTRGMNTEAFF.